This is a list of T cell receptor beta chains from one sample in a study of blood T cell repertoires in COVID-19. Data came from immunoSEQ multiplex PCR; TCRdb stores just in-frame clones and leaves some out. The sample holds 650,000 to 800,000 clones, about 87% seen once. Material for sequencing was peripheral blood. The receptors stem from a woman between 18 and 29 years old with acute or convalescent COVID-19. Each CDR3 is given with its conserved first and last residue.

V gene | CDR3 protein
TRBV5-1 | CASSTSTGPSTDTQYF
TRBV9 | CASSVEGTANSPLHF
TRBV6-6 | CASSYSGTGTYEQFF
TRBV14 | CASSLGGSDYGYTF
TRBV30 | CAWGGRTAEAFF
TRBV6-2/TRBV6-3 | CASSYGSVAGDTGELFF
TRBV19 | CASSPPWESYGYTF
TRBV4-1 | CASSLHGQGADTQYF
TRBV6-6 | CASSFESDRGYEQYF
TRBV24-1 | CATSDSGGTDTQYF
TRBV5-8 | CASSLAVGQGFRNTQYF
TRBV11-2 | CASSFRDRVRNQPQHF
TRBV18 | CASSPAQAGSGNTIYF
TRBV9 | CASSLASLNTGELFF
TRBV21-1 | CASSTRDEKLFF
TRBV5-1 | CASSLERGVKTQYF
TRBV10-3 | CAISDSGAGGWNQPQHF
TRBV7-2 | CASSLANQGNQPQHF
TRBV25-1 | CASSESYRDNGYTF
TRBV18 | CASSQGHGQYGYTF
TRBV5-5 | CASSLAGQASSYEQYF
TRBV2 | CASSLIPGGTEAFF
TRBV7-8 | CASSLAVRTEAFF
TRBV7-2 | CASILPGENTEAFF
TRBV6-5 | CASRDRDLGQPQHF
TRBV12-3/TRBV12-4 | CASSPGTGVGYTF
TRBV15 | CATSYRRGTGELFF
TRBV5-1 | CASSPTPHGDYEQYF
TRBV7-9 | CASSSGTGEGEAFF
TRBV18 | CASSPFHPGNTEAFF
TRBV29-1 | CSGVGLTGPEQFF
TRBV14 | CASSQYLTGATEAFF
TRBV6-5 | CASRDATVSNYGYTF